A selection of T cell receptor beta chains follows, all from one sample in a study of beta chain features in type 1 diabetes. The assay was immunoSEQ multiplex PCR, and TCRdb's table has in-frame clones only and misses some. The sample holds about 710,000 clones, more than 12% seen once. Material for sequencing was naive CD4+ T cells from blood. These receptors were taken from a man younger than 35 with type 1 diabetes. CDR3s include the opening cysteine and the closing phenylalanine or tryptophan. The D gene is left open where the match is weak. Clone size is given for some rows only: seen once, a few or many times, or a class if the clone is expanded.

TRBJ1-4 | NA | few | TRBV10-3 | TGTGCCATCAACGAGGACAGAACTAATGAAAAACTGTTTTTT | CAINEDRTNEKLFF
TRBJ2-5 | NA | NA | TRBV29-1 | TGCAGCGTTGACCTCGGGGAACAAGAGACCCAGTACTTC | CSVDLGEQETQYF
TRBJ1-2 | TRBD1 | few | TRBV7-9 | TGTGCCAGCAGCTTAGCCGGGACAGGGGGAAATGGCTACACCTTC | CASSLAGTGGNGYTF
TRBJ2-7 | TRBD1 | NA | TRBV7-2 | TGTGCCAGCAGCGCGACCTGGACAGGGGGTTTGAAAGAGCAGTACTTC | CASSATWTGGLKEQYF
TRBJ1-3 | NA | NA | TRBV4-3 | TGCGCCAGCAGCCAAGAGCCAAACACCATATATTTT | CASSQEPNTIYF
TRBJ2-6 | TRBD1 | few | TRBV25-1 | TGTGCCAGCAGTGAAGGACAGGGGGGGGCCAACGTCCTGACTTTC | CASSEGQGGANVLTF
TRBJ2-1 | TRBD2 | few | TRBV10-3 | TGTGCCATCAAAGTAGGGACTAGCGGATACAATGAGCAGTTCTTC | CAIKVGTSGYNEQFF
TRBJ1-5 | NA | NA | TRBV4-1 | TGCGCCAGCAGCCGGGGGCAGGGCAATCAGCCCCAGCATTTT | CASSRGQGNQPQHF
TRBJ1-2 | TRBD1 | NA | TRBV6-6 | TGTGCCAGCCGCCTTGAGGGGGCACGAGGCTACACCTTC | CASRLEGARGYTF
TRBJ2-7 | NA | NA | TRBV6-5 | TGTGCCAGCAGTTCCGGGCAGAACTACGAGCAGTACTTC | CASSSGQNYEQYF
TRBJ2-7 | NA | NA | TRBV6-5 | TGTGCCAGCAGTTACCAGGGTCCCTCCTACGAGCAGTACTTC | CASSYQGPSYEQYF
TRBJ2-7 | TRBD1 | NA | TRBV6-6 | TGTGCCAGCAGTACCCGGACAGGGGGCTCCTACGAGCAGTACTTC | CASSTRTGGSYEQYF
TRBJ2-6 | NA | NA | TRBV28 | TGTGCCGCGTTGTCTGGGGCCAACGTCCTGACTTTC | CAALSGANVLTF
TRBJ1-1 | NA | NA | TRBV6-6 | TGTGCCAGCAGCTCCGGGACACGTGAAGCTTTCTTT | CASSSGTREAFF
TRBJ1-1 | NA | NA | TRBV14 | TGTGCCAGCAGCCATACTAACTGGAACACTGAAGCTTTCTTT | CASSHTNWNTEAFF
TRBJ1-2 | TRBD1 | few | TRBV15 | TGTGCCACCGGGGACAGCCCTCAGAGGCACTATGGCTACACCTTC | CATGDSPQRHYGYTF
TRBJ1-2 | NA | few | TRBV6-5 | TGTGCCAGCAGTCCCCCGGGGGGCAGGGACGGCGGCTACACCTTC | CASSPPGGRDGGYTF
TRBJ2-7 | NA | few | TRBV18 | TGTGCCAGCTCACCGCGGGCCCAGCCCTCGAGCTCCTACGAGCAGTACTTC | CASSPRAQPSSSYEQYF
TRBJ1-2 | NA | few | TRBV29-1 | TGCAGCGTTGAAGGTTGGGGGGCTAATGGCTACACCTTC | CSVEGWGANGYTF
TRBJ1-6 | NA | few | TRBV9 | TGTGCCAGCAGCGTAGAGAGGGCCTATAATTCACCCCTCCACTTT | CASSVERAYNSPLHF
TRBJ1-3 | TRBD1 | few | TRBV4-1 | TGCGCCAGCAGCCAAGGAGGGACAGCTGGAAACACCATATATTTT | CASSQGGTAGNTIYF
TRBJ1-6 | NA | few | TRBV7-9 | TGTGCCAGCAGCCTAGGGGCGAGCTCCTATAATTCACCCCTCCACTTT | CASSLGASSYNSPLHF